Listed below are T cell receptor beta chains from one sample, sequenced in a study of T-cell reconstitution after alpha-beta-depleted transplantation in children. One entry per CDR3 protein results from TCRdb running MiXCR on the PCR reads. The sample records 250,000 to 300,000 distinct CDR3 sequences, almost 10% being singletons. The sample consisted of PBMCs from the stem cell graft donor, taken from the stem cell graft. The receptors come from a human donor who donated a stem cell graft to a child with SCID. CDR3s include the opening cysteine and the closing phenylalanine or tryptophan. Each record gives: D gene, V gene, J gene, clone size, CDR3 protein, CDR3 DNA. The D gene is left open where the match is weak. A row's size may be missing; if present it is once, few, many or a size class.

TRBD2	TRBV4-2	TRBJ2-3	few	CASSQAPAGGGSDTQYF	TGTGCCAGCAGCCAAGCCCCTGCGGGGGGGGGATCAGATACGCAGTATTTT
.	TRBV6-6	TRBJ2-2	.	CASSYLFLELFF	TGTGCCAGCAGTTACTTATTCCTGGAGCTGTTTTTT
TRBD1	TRBV29-1	TRBJ2-6	.	CSVTTGPGANVLTF	TGCAGCGTAACGACAGGGCCTGGGGCCAACGTCCTGACTTTC
.	TRBV6-2/TRBV6-3	TRBJ2-2	many	CASGSALGWGIGELFF	TGTGCCAGCGGGTCAGCCCTCGGTTGGGGGATCGGGGAGCTGTTTTTT
.	TRBV5-1	TRBJ2-1	few	CASSLDGSGTYNEQFF	TGCGCCAGCAGCTTGGATGGTAGCGGAACCTACAATGAGCAGTTCTTC
.	TRBV9	TRBJ2-7	many	CASSVGGDSYEQYF	TGTGCCAGCAGCGTAGGAGGCGATTCCTACGAGCAGTACTTC
.	TRBV28	TRBJ2-7	many	CASSLVGAHLEQYF	TGTGCCAGCAGTTTAGTGGGGGCCCACCTCGAGCAGTACTTC
.	TRBV7-8	TRBJ2-5	few	CASTWGSGQETQYF	TGTGCCAGCACCTGGGGTAGCGGACAAGAGACCCAGTACTTC
.	TRBV27	TRBJ2-3	many	CASRQTNTQYF	TGTGCCAGCAGGCAGACGAATACGCAGTATTTT
.	TRBV7-9	TRBJ2-1	few	CASSSAGLPTNEQFF	TGTGCCAGCAGCTCGGCGGGACTCCCAACCAATGAGCAGTTCTTC
TRBD1	TRBV5-1	TRBJ2-7	.	CASSSPNRGLSSYEQYF	TGCGCCAGCAGCTCGCCCAACAGGGGGCTGAGCTCCTACGAGCAGTACTTC
.	TRBV5-1	TRBJ2-3	few	CASSRSGVLTDTQYF	TGCGCCAGCAGCCGGTCAGGGGTACTCACAGATACGCAGTATTTT
.	TRBV12-3/TRBV12-4	TRBJ2-3	.	CASSIGRLGTDTQYF	TGTGCCAGCAGCATCGGGCGGCTCGGCACAGATACGCAGTATTTT
TRBD1	TRBV20-1	TRBJ1-1	.	CSEQGDTEAFF	TGCAGCGAGCAGGGGGACACTGAAGCTTTCTTT
.	TRBV16	TRBJ1-2	few	CASSRQAYYGYTF	TGTGCCAGCAGCCGTCAGGCCTACTATGGCTACACCTTC
.	TRBV10-3	TRBJ2-3	few	CAISDTGNTDTQYF	TGTGCCATCAGTGATACAGGGAACACAGATACGCAGTATTTT
.	TRBV10-3	TRBJ2-1	few	CAIRGNNEQFF	TGTGCCATCAGGGGTAATAATGAGCAGTTCTTC
.	TRBV3-1	TRBJ2-3	.	CASSQVLITTDTQYF	TGTGCCAGCAGCCAAGTGCTAATCACCACAGATACGCAGTATTTT
TRBD2	TRBV7-2	TRBJ2-3	few	CASSLEPSGFTDTQYF	TGTGCCAGCAGCTTAGAGCCTAGCGGGTTTACAGATACGCAGTATTTT
.	TRBV3-1	TRBJ2-3	few	CASSQVGTWTDTQYF	TGTGCCAGCAGCCAGGTGGGGACTTGGACAGATACGCAGTATTTT
.	TRBV19	TRBJ2-5	.	CASNVQETQYF	TGTGCCAGTAATGTCCAAGAGACCCAGTACTTC
.	TRBV18	TRBJ1-1	many	CASSEKQGNTEAFF	TGTGCCAGCTCAGAAAAACAGGGAAACACTGAAGCTTTCTTT
TRBD1	TRBV20-1	TRBJ2-7	few	CSARSGTGPYEQYF	TGCAGTGCTAGATCCGGGACAGGGCCCTACGAGCAGTACTTC
.	TRBV20-1	TRBJ2-5	.	CSARDSAETQYF	TGCAGTGCTAGAGATAGCGCCGAGACCCAGTACTTC
.	TRBV20-1	TRBJ1-5	.	CSARDESGQPQHF	TGCAGTGCTAGAGATGAGTCAGGTCAGCCCCAGCATTTT
.	TRBV5-1	TRBJ2-1	few	CASSLIPPDNEQFF	TGCGCCAGCAGCTTGATACCCCCTGACAATGAGCAGTTCTTC
TRBD1	TRBV13	TRBJ2-2	few	CASSRDRGYTGELFF	TGTGCCAGCAGCCGCGACAGGGGGTACACCGGGGAGCTGTTTTTT
.	TRBV7-9	TRBJ1-1	.	CASSTSVTEAFF	TGTGCCAGCAGCACCTCCGTAACTGAAGCTTTCTTT
.	TRBV6-1	TRBJ1-5	.	CASSPGVWRLDQPQHF	TGTGCCAGCAGCCCGGGGGTCTGGCGGTTGGATCAGCCCCAGCATTTT
.	TRBV6-1	TRBJ2-5	.	CASSRGRSRETQYF	TGTGCCAGCAGCCGAGGACGGTCTAGGGAGACCCAGTACTTC
.	TRBV6-5	TRBJ1-6	.	CASSYARGLGNSPLHF	TGTGCCAGCAGTTATGCTCGGGGGCTTGGAAATTCACCCCTCCACTTT
.	TRBV5-1	TRBJ2-2	few	CASSLWQANTGELFF	TGCGCCAGCAGCTTGTGGCAGGCGAACACCGGGGAGCTGTTTTTT
.	TRBV7-8	TRBJ1-1	many	CASSLGNREAFF	TGTGCCAGCAGCTTAGGCAACAGGGAAGCTTTCTTT
TRBD2	TRBV12-3/TRBV12-4	TRBJ2-2	.	CASTTISGGEGELFF	TGTGCCAGCACCACCATCAGCGGGGGGGAGGGGGAGCTGTTTTTT
TRBD1	TRBV5-1	TRBJ2-7	.	CASSKGQGRDEQYF	TGCGCCAGCAGCAAGGGACAGGGTAGGGACGAGCAGTACTTC
TRBD1	TRBV12-3/TRBV12-4	TRBJ2-7	.	CASSEGQLYEQYF	TGTGCCAGCAGCGAGGGACAGCTCTACGAGCAGTACTTC
.	TRBV14	TRBJ2-2	medium-sized	CASSQHVGFNTGELFF	TGTGCCAGCAGCCAGCATGTAGGCTTCAACACCGGGGAGCTGTTTTTT
.	TRBV5-1	TRBJ1-2	many	CASSPWTVRNYGYTF	TGCGCCAGCAGCCCTTGGACAGTCCGTAACTATGGCTACACCTTC
TRBD1	TRBV5-1	TRBJ2-7	few	CASSYDRGSYEQYF	TGCGCCAGCAGCTACGACAGGGGGTCCTACGAGCAGTACTTC
.	TRBV11-2	TRBJ1-2	.	CASSLRGIYGYTF	TGTGCCAGCAGCCTCCGAGGGATCTATGGCTACACCTTC
.	TRBV18	TRBJ2-5	few	CASSRAHGEAETQYF	TGTGCCAGCTCAAGGGCCCACGGGGAGGCGGAGACCCAGTACTTC
TRBD2	TRBV10-3	TRBJ2-2	.	CAISEVLAGLNTGELFF	TGTGCCATCAGTGAAGTATTAGCGGGGCTGAACACCGGGGAGCTGTTTTTT
.	TRBV20-1	TRBJ2-5	few	CSAESPGPSFGTQYF	TGCAGTGCTGAGAGCCCCGGACCCTCATTCGGGACCCAGTACTTC
.	TRBV11-2	TRBJ1-1	.	CASSLDRQPEAFF	TGTGCCAGCAGCTTAGACAGACAGCCAGAAGCTTTCTTT
.	TRBV5-1	TRBJ1-3	few	CASRGSGNTIYF	TGCGCCAGTCGGGGATCTGGAAACACCATATATTTT
.	TRBV10-3	TRBJ2-1	few	CAMTDHDGHEQFF	TGTGCCATGACGGACCATGACGGGCATGAGCAGTTCTTC
TRBD2	TRBV6-5	TRBJ2-2	.	CASSYFSGTSGAGTNTGELFF	TGTGCCAGCAGTTACTTCTCTGGGACTAGCGGGGCAGGAACGAACACCGGGGAGCTGTTTTTT
TRBD1	TRBV6-5	TRBJ1-6	many	CASSRRQGGSPLHF	TGTGCCAGCAGCCGCCGACAGGGAGGGTCACCCCTCCACTTT
TRBD1	TRBV6-2/TRBV6-3	TRBJ2-1	.	CASSYRDRGYEQFF	TGTGCCAGCAGTTACAGGGACAGGGGGTATGAGCAGTTCTTC
TRBD1	TRBV29-1	TRBJ2-7	.	CSVTGGAEQYF	TGCAGCGTCACAGGGGGCGCCGAGCAGTACTTC
TRBD1	TRBV6-5	TRBJ2-7	once	CARSYGGQGYEQYF	TGTGCCAGGAGTTACGGCGGACAGGGGTACGAGCAGTACTTC
.	TRBV29-1	TRBJ2-2	few	CSVEPDTGELFF	TGCAGCGTTGAGCCGGACACCGGGGAGCTGTTTTTT
.	TRBV4-1	TRBJ2-3	.	CASSQDGSTFTDTQYF	TGCGCCAGCAGCCAAGATGGAAGTACTTTCACAGATACGCAGTATTTT
TRBD1	TRBV5-1	TRBJ2-3	.	CASSKGTGEVTDTQYF	TGCGCCAGCAGCAAGGGGACAGGGGAGGTCACAGATACGCAGTATTTT
.	TRBV25-1	TRBJ1-1	.	CASPNRYTSKFMNTEAFF	TGTGCCAGCCCAAACCGGTACACATCGAAATTTATGAACACTGAAGCTTTCTTT